The entry below describes one T cell receptor beta chain. Its antigen is not identified. This entry belongs to a study of T cell responses to AZD1222 COVID-19 vaccine. The study's findings and limits: Donors were mostly white British, more females; clonal diversity possibly underestimated.

Germline V lookup: CDR1 SGHRS, CDR2 YFSETQ. CDR3 length equals 15 residues. V was clipped by 4 bases and J by 2 bases; unmatched bases: 4. Here immunoSEQ multiplex PCR was the method, and the copy in TCRdb shows in-frame clones only, minus some. The sample has approximately 120,000 clones; over 75% are singletons. This TCR derives from an adult who received the AZD1222 COVID-19 vaccine. This chain connects TRBV5-1 to TRBJ2-3, with TRBD2 matching over 10 bases. The starting material was peripheral blood, obtained 28 days after the second AZD1222 dose. The CDR3 DNA is TGCGCCAGCAGCACTAGCGGGGCCCCCACAGATACGCAGTATTTT. Translating gives CASSTSGAPTDTQYF.